These T cell receptor beta chains were read from a single sample in a study of T cell changes during pregnancy in multiple sclerosis. Sequencing used immunoSEQ multiplex PCR; TCRdb keeps in-frame clones, though not all of them. The top ten clones hold about 0.6% of a sample with approximately 42,000 clones, around four fifths of them seen once. The sample was CD4+ T cells from peripheral blood mononuclear cells, taken before pregnancy. These TCRs come from a female donor with multiple sclerosis, enrolled in a pregnancy study. Both conserved end residues are part of each CDR3. Clone sizes are given selectively: once, few, many, or a class where the clone is expanded.

NA,TRBV7-9,TRBJ2-4,CASSLAYRGRAKNIQYF
NA,TRBV19,TRBJ2-3,CASSISGRGNTQYF
NA,TRBV7-9,TRBJ1-1,CASSLATGEAFF
NA,TRBV25-1,TRBJ1-1,CASSGWADNQAFF
NA,TRBV2,TRBJ2-3,CASSEVALEGTQYF
once,TRBV27,TRBJ2-1,CASSFYDRVGYNEQFF
NA,TRBV18,TRBJ1-1,CASSPSGEREAFF
NA,TRBV7-9,TRBJ2-5,CASSLNFRAQETQYF
NA,TRBV6-6,TRBJ2-3,CASSNYYQAPADTQYF
NA,TRBV19,TRBJ1-1,CASSIGTRQGNLNTEAFF
NA,TRBV4-2,TRBJ2-1,CASSQGLAGGKSGHNEQFF
NA,TRBV2,TRBJ2-7,CASSGRDEQYF
NA,TRBV11-3,TRBJ2-3,CASSPNGQGAITDTQYF
few,TRBV6-1,TRBJ1-2,CASSETGDDGYTF
NA,TRBV5-6,TRBJ2-7,CASSPGMAYEQYF
NA,TRBV29-1,TRBJ1-2,CSVGTDANYGYTF
few,TRBV6-4,TRBJ2-2,CASRIGVNTGELFF
NA,TRBV6-1,TRBJ2-7,CASTDRAPYEQYF
NA,TRBV20-1,TRBJ2-1,CKGQGINEQFF
few,TRBV30,TRBJ1-1,CAWSVYSEAFF
NA,TRBV5-8,TRBJ2-7,CASSPTSGSFYEQYF
NA,TRBV6-5,TRBJ1-3,CASTPAGYSGNTIYF
once,TRBV7-8,TRBJ1-4,CASSVEGRRGKLFF
NA,TRBV7-8,TRBJ2-7,CASSFRRTANGGEQYF
NA,TRBV5-1,TRBJ1-1,CASSSTLNTEAFF
NA,TRBV7-5,TRBJ2-3,CVRSPRTSGGENTQYF
few,TRBV4-2,TRBJ1-2,CASSQDIDRSYGYTF
NA,TRBV27,TRBJ2-7,CASSFRLATGEQYF
NA,TRBV18,TRBJ1-5,CASSQPGQGQPQHF
once,TRBV27,TRBJ1-2,CASSSGQNIPYGYTF
NA,TRBV10-2,TRBJ1-5,CASSAGQGGTQPQHF
NA,TRBV5-1,TRBJ1-2,CASSLVGAGGHGYTF
NA,TRBV15,TRBJ1-6,CATSRDYGPLHF
NA,TRBV7-8,TRBJ2-3,CASSRSQLAGVRSGGTDTQYF
NA,TRBV5-1,TRBJ1-3,CASSLDPGTGGFANTIYF
NA,TRBV7-8,TRBJ2-7,CASSLGTLSYEQYF
NA,TRBV11-3,TRBJ1-1,CASSAGTLNTEAFF
NA,TRBV11-2,TRBJ2-4,CASSLDIARYRGYKNIQYF
NA,TRBV4-2,TRBJ1-1,CASSHYTANTEAFF
NA,TRBV30,TRBJ2-3,CAWGRSGTGNTDTQYF
NA,TRBV2,TRBJ1-2,CASSEPTSGTGENYGYTF
NA,TRBV6-6,TRBJ2-1,CASKEGAGGPNEQFF
NA,TRBV7-2,TRBJ2-2,CALLLGGTNTGELFF
NA,TRBV7-8,TRBJ2-1,CASSHIERVRNEQFF
NA,TRBV2,TRBJ1-2,CASRFGTASDYGYTF
NA,TRBV18,TRBJ1-2,CASSPTGGSDGYTF
NA,TRBV19,TRBJ2-1,CASIQVGRAYNEQFF
NA,TRBV6-1,TRBJ2-6,CASFGDSSGANVLTF
NA,TRBV5-1,TRBJ2-1,CASSPGNEQFF
NA,TRBV30,TRBJ1-5,CAWSKTGFRNQPQHF
NA,TRBV6-5,TRBJ1-2,CASSYRGQNYGYTF
once,TRBV11-1,TRBJ1-1,CASSLGVPWRPNTEAFF
NA,TRBV30,TRBJ1-5,CAWSQGGLSNQPQHF
NA,TRBV5-1,TRBJ1-1,CASSLRQTRNTEAFF
NA,TRBV10-3,TRBJ1-2,CAISIEGGHGYTF
NA,TRBV18,TRBJ1-5,CASSPRRSNQPQHF
NA,TRBV6-1,TRBJ1-4,CASSEARGIVSATNEKLFF